This T cell receptor beta chain derives from a study of OX40 agonist ivuxolimab in advanced cancers. Study-level background: Dose-escalation cases comprised hepatocellular carcinoma, melanoma, renal cell or head and neck cancer. Study-level results: At 0.1 to 3.0 mg/kg and by week 6, clonal expansion occurred in CD4+ and CD8+ blood T cells.

This clone was counted between two and nine times. Its antigen is not known. Repertoires were generated with immunoSEQ multiplex PCR, while TCRdb's copy carries only in-frame clones and drops some. The sample consists of some 58,000 clones, about 82% of them appearing once. The sequence was collected from an adult with an advanced solid tumor such as melanoma, head and neck, liver or kidney cancer. The source was CD4+ or CD8+ T cells sorted from blood, collected in a trial of the OX40 agonist ivuxolimab.

The CDR3: CTSSQEEVSYEQYF. The DNA for the CDR3 is TGCACCAGCAGCCAAGAGGAGGTAAGCTACGAGCAGTACTTC. The chain has TRBV1 and TRBJ2-7; the D call in the table, TRBD2, was not verified against the DNA. TRBV1 is a listed pseudogene. This CDR3 is built from 14 residues.